This TCR beta chain emerged from a study of regulatory T cells in long-lasting Graves disease. General study results and limits: Persistent cases favored TRBV28, TRBJ1-2 and TRBJ2-5.

Described time point: persistent/refractory GD, antithyroid drugs over 5 years with positive TRAb. With RNA extracted from PBMCs as input, the TCR library was made. In germline, CDR1 is MNHNS, CDR2 SASEGT. This CDR3 comprises 14 residues. V was trimmed by 7 bases and J by 3 bases, leaving 12 bases between them. Arm-PCR with iRepertoire HTBI primers amplified the CDR3 regions for these TCR beta libraries. Using its own MiXCR run on the multiplex PCR reads, TCRdb lists one record per CDR3 protein. Altogether around 400,000 distinct CDR3 sequences are present, around 20% being singletons, with the ten largest covering 14%. This clonotype was observed many times. Its specificity is unknown.

The rearrangement links TRBV6-1 to TRBJ2-2; the D gene is possibly TRBD1 (5 bases). The source was peripheral blood mononuclear cells (PBMCs), collected when the disease was refractory, from a patient treated with antithyroid drugs. This sequence originates from a female donor with Graves disease. Here the CDR3 DNA reads TGTGCCAGCACTCCAGGGTGGTACACCGGGGAGCTGTTTTTT. This sequence encodes CASTPGWYTGELFF.